The 17 T cell receptor beta chains below were found in one sample sequenced in a study of regulatory T cells in long-lasting Graves disease. With iRepertoire HTBI primers and Arm-PCR of CDR3 regions, TCR beta libraries were built. TCRdb called the multiplex PCR reads again in MiXCR, with one record for every CDR3 protein. This sample has 360,000 or so distinct CDR3 sequences, with 12% found just once. Time point here: newly diagnosed GD, antithyroid drugs for less than 3 months. Preparation of the TCR library used RNA extracted from PBMCs. The same specimen was also included in a second study, on T cells in Graves' hyperthyroidism and ophthalmopathy.

Sequencing used peripheral blood mononuclear cells (PBMCs), obtained at new diagnosis, from a patient treated with antithyroid drugs. The source is a woman in her late teens or twenties with Graves disease.

The gene calls are TRBV7-8 and TRBJ1-6; a possible D gene is TRBD1 (6 bases). Germline CDR1 and CDR2: SGHVS and FQNEAQ. The CDR3 is 14 residues long. V lost 4 bases and J lost 6, with 10 bases in between. The CDR3 region is CASSSGVTNSPLHF. The DNA for the CDR3 is TGTGCCAGCAGCTCAGGGGTTACTAATTCACCCCTCCACTTT.

The gene calls are TRBV9 and TRBJ2-2, with TRBD1 matching over 7 bases. Trimming cost V 0 bases and J 6 bases; bases outside gene matches: 8. CDR3 size: 16 residues. CDR1 and CDR2 (germline): SGDLS, YYNGEE. CDR3 DNA sequence: TGTGCCAGCAGCGTAGCTCGAGGGGGCGCGTCCGGGGAGCTGTTTTTT. Protein product: CASSVARGGASGELFF.

This sequence joins TRBV6-1 and TRBJ1-5; TRBD1 matches at 8 bases. Germline CDR1 and CDR2: MNHNS and SASEGT. The ends lost 6 bases at V and 3 bases at J; junction bases unmatched: 10. CDR3 size: 16 residues. The CDR3 bases are TGTGCCAGCAGCCGACCCCCGGACAGGGTCAATCAGCCCCAGCATTTT. This encodes CASSRPPDRVNQPQHF.

This clonotype has a count of ten or more. The J gene is TRBJ2-6, the V gene TRBV7-2; D may be TRBD1 or TRBD2 (6 bases each). The CDR3 length is 15 residues. V shed 5 bases and J shed 4 bases, with 12 bases lying between them. Germline values: CDR1 SGHTA, CDR2 FQGNSA. In DNA form, the CDR3 reads TGTGCCAGCAGCGCGGGACACCCCGGGGCCAACGTCCTGACTTTC. Its protein product is CASSAGHPGANVLTF.

This clonotype was recorded a few times. The V and J genes are TRBV29-1 and TRBJ2-1; TRBD2 agrees at 7 bases. The germline V gene encodes CDR1 SQVTM and CDR2 ANQGSEA. This CDR3 is built from 14 residues. V trimming: 7 bases; J trimming: 9 bases; junction bases outside the gene matches: 15. The CDR3 protein is CSANLGWDYREQFF. CDR3 coding DNA: TGCAGCGCTAATTTGGGGTGGGACTATCGTGAGCAGTTCTTC.

This clonotype was seen at least ten times. This chain connects TRBV5-1 to TRBJ1-1; maybe TRBD1 (6 bases). V lost 5 bases, J lost 5 bases, and 10 bases lay in between. The CDR3 covers 12 residues. Germline V lookup: CDR1 SGHRS, CDR2 YFSETQ. The CDR3, as DNA: TGCGCCAGCAGTCAGGGGATGACTGAAGCTTTCTTT. This translates into CASSQGMTEAFF. The variable domain in full, with the rest retrieved from reference TRBV5-1 and TRBJ1-1, is KAGVTQTPRYLIKTRGQQVTLSCSPISGHRSVSWYQQTPGQGLQFLFEYFSETQRNKGNFPGRFSGRQFSNSRSEMNVSTLELGDSALYLCASSQGMTEAFFGQGTRLTVV.

This clonotype came up many times. The chain has TRBV6-5 and TRBJ2-7, with TRBD2 identical over 12 bases. Germline V gene data show CDR1 as MNHEY and CDR2 as SVGAGI. The junction had 1 base not matched to a gene; V was cut back by 2 bases and J by 2 bases. The CDR3 contains 15 residues. The CDR3 nucleotides read TGTGCCAGCAGTTACGCTAGCGGGAGGGCCTACGAGCAGTACTTC. This codes for CASSYASGRAYEQYF.

The sample holds many counts of this clonotype. V usage is TRBV5-8 and J usage is TRBJ1-3, with unresolved D. V shed 4 bases and J shed 2 bases, with 7 bases lying between them. CDR1 is SGHTS, CDR2 YDEGEE, per germline. The CDR3 contains 13 residues. The DNA for the CDR3 is TGTGCCAGCAGCCCCGAGGCTGGAAACACCATATATTTT. This gives the protein CASSPEAGNTIYF.

This clonotype has only a few counts. V usage is TRBV9 and J usage is TRBJ2-3; a weak D match, TRBD1 (5 bases). The CDR3 is 16 amino acids. CDR1 is SGDLS, CDR2 YYNGEE, per germline. V dropped 3 bases and J dropped 0 bases, with 14 bases sitting between them. CDR3 DNA: TGTGCCAGCAGCGCTTGGGGCAGGGCGAGCACAGATACGCAGTATTTT. Translated, it gives CASSAWGRASTDTQYF.

This rearrangement joins TRBV7-2 to TRBJ2-7; 14 nucleotides line up with TRBD2. Germline trimming cut 5 bases from V and 4 bases from J; bases unmatched to any gene: 10. Germline V gene lookup returns CDR1 SGHTA and CDR2 FQGNSA. This CDR3 is built from 17 residues. CDR3 in DNA: TGTGCCAGCAGCCCCCGGGGACTAGCGGGAGTCATATACGAGCAGTACTTC. Amino acid sequence: CASSPRGLAGVIYEQYF.

There are many counts of this clonotype. The chain links TRBV7-2 to TRBJ2-7; no reliable D call. CDR3 length equals 11 residues. Looked up from germline, CDR1 is SGHTA and CDR2 is FQGNSA. Trimming cost V 4 bases and J 5 bases, with 6 bases left between them. The CDR3 nucleotides read TGTGCCAGCAGCTCCCTAAACGAGCAGTACTTC. As protein: CASSSLNEQYF.

This clonotype was counted many times. The rearrangement joins TRBV6-2 or TRBV6-3 to TRBJ2-3; 8 positions agree with TRBD2. Germline CDR1 and CDR2: MNHEY and SVGEGT. The V gene end was trimmed by 7 bases and the J gene end by 2 bases; junction bases not matched to a gene: 11. The CDR3 is 16 amino acids. This chain's CDR3 is CASTLPGGGITDTQYF. The CDR3 nucleotides read TGTGCCAGCACCCTACCCGGGGGGGGGATCACAGATACGCAGTATTTT.

A word on this clonotype: This is likely a read error, given that the CDR3 carries no conserved phenylalanine or tryptophan at its end. The V and J genes are TRBV5-1 and TRBJ2-3; D is ambiguous. CDR3 length: 15 residues. Per germline, CDR1 SGHRS and CDR2 YFSETQ. Trimming left V 1 base short and J 2 bases short, with 11 bases between. CDR3 residues: CASSLKAGTTDTQYL. DNA of the CDR3: TGCGCCAGCAGCTTGAAGGCAGGAACCACAGATACGCAGTATCTT.

The chain employs TRBV5-4 and TRBJ1-2; TRBD1 aligns across 10 bases. This CDR3 contains 18 residues. Germline V gives CDR1 SGHNT, CDR2 YYREEE (reference sequence). The V segment lost 3 bases and the J segment 11 bases; nucleotides outside the gene matches: 22. The CDR3 loop reads CASSSNPLWTGGYYRYTF. The CDR3 DNA follows: TGTGCCAGCAGCTCGAACCCCCTATGGACAGGGGGGTACTATCGGTACACCTTC.

This clonotype was recorded many times. This chain joins TRBV19 and TRBJ2-3; maybe TRBD1 (6 bases). Germline assignment: CDR1 LNHDA and CDR2 SQIVND (reference sequence). With 6 bases removed from V and 2 bases from J, the gap between germline ends came to 9 bases. The CDR3 spans 13 residues. CDR3 sequence: CASRTGATDTQYF. CDR3 nucleotides: TGTGCCAGTAGGACAGGAGCCACAGATACGCAGTATTTT.

This clonotype occurred many times. This rearrangement joins TRBV27 to TRBJ1-6, with 7 bases fitting TRBD1. V lost 3 bases to trimming and J lost 0 bases; unmatched junction nucleotides: 8. The CDR3 contains 18 residues. Germline assignment: CDR1 MNHEY and CDR2 SMNVEV (reference sequence). CDR3 in DNA: TGTGCCAGCAGTTTTAACAGACAGGGCCGCTCCTATAATTCACCCCTCCACTTT. Translation: CASSFNRQGRSYNSPLHF.

The chain uses TRBV11-2 and TRBJ2-1, with D hard to call. Germline CDR1 reads SGHAT; CDR2 reads FQNNGV. Trimming left V 6 bases short and J 13 bases short, with 19 bases between. The CDR3 length is 13 residues. The CDR3 here is CASSRVERPGQFF. As DNA, the CDR3 is TGTGCCAGCAGTAGGGTGGAGCGTCCTGGACAGTTCTTC. The full variable domain, rest sourced from reference TRBV11-2 and TRBJ2-1, is EAGVAQSPRYKIIEKRQSVAFWCNPISGHATLYWYQQILGQGPKLLIQFQNNGVVDDSQLPKDRFSAERLKGVDSTLKIQPAKLEDSAVYLCASSRVERPGQFFGPGTRLTVL.